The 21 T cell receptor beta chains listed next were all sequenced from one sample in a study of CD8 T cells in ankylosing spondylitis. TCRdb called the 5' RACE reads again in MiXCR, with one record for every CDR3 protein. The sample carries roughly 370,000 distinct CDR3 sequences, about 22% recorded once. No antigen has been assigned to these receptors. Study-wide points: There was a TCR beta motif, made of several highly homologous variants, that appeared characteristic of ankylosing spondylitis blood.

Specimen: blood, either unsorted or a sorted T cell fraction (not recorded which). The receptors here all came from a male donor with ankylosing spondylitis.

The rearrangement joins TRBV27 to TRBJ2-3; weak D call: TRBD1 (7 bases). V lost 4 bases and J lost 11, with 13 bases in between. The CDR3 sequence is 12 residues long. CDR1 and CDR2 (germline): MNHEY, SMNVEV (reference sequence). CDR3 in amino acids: CASSSRGVRQYF. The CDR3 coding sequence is TGTGCCAGCAGTTCCAGGGGGGTAAGGCAGTATTTT.

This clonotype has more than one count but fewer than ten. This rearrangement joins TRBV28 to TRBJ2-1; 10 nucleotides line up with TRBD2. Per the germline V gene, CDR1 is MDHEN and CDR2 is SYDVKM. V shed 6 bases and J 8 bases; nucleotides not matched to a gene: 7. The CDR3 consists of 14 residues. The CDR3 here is CASSLAGEGDEQFF. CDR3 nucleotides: TGTGCCAGCAGCCTAGCGGGAGAGGGTGATGAGCAGTTCTTC.

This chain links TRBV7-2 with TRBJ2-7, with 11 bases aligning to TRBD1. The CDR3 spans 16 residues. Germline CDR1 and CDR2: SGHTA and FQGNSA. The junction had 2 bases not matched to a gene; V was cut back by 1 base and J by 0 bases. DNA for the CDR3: TGTGCCAGCAGCTTAGGGACAGGGGGCATCTCCTACGAGCAGTACTTC. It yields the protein CASSLGTGGISYEQYF.

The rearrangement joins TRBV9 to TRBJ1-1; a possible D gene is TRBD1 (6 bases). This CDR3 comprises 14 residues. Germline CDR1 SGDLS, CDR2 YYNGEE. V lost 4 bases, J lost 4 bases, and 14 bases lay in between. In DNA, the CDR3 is TGTGCCAGCAGCTTCACCGGGGACACCACTGAAGCTTTCTTT. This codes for CASSFTGDTTEAFF.

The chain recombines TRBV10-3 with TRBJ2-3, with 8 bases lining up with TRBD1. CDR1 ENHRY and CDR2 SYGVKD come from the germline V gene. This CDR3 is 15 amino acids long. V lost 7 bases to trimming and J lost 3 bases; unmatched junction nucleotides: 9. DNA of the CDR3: TGTGCCATCAACCCTGACAGGGGTGGAACAGATACGCAGTATTTT. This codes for CAINPDRGGTDTQYF.

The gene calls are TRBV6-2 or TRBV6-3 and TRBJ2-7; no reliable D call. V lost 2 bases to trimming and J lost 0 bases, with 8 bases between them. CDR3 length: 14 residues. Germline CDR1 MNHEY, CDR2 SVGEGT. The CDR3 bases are TGTGCCAGCAGTTACGGGCAGAGCTCCTACGAGCAGTACTTC. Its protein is CASSYGQSSYEQYF.

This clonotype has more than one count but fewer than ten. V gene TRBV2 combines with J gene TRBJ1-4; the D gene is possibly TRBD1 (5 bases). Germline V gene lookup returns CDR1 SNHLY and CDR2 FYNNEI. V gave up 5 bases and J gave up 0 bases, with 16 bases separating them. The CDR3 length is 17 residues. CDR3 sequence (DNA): TGTGCCAGCAGTTCCCCGAGGGACTTTGCAACTAATGAAAAACTGTTTTTT. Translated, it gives CASSSPRDFATNEKLFF. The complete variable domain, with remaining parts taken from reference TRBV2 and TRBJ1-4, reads EPEVTQTPSHQVTQMGQEVILRCVPISNHLYFYWYRQILGQKVEFLVSFYNNEISEKSEIFDDQFSVERPDGSNFTLKIRSTKLEDSAMYFCASSSPRDFATNEKLFFGSGTQLSVL.

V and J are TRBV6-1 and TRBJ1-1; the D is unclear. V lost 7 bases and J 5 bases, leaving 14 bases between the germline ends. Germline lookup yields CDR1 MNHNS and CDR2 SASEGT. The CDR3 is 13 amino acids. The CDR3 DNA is TGTGCCAGCACAGCCAAAGTTGATACTGAAGCTTTCTTT. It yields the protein CASTAKVDTEAFF.

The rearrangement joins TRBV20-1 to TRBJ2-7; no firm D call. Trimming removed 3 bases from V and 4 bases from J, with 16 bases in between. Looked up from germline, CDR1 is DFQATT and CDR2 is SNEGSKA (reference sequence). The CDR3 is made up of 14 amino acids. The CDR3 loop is CSARVWGDGYEQYF. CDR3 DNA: TGCAGTGCTAGGGTTTGGGGTGACGGTTACGAGCAGTACTTC.

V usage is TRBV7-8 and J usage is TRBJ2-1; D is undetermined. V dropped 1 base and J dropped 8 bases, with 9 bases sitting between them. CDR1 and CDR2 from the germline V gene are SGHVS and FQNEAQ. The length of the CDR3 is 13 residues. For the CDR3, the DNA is TGTGCCAGCAGCTTAGAGTCCTGGCATGAGCAGTTCTTC. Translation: CASSLESWHEQFF.

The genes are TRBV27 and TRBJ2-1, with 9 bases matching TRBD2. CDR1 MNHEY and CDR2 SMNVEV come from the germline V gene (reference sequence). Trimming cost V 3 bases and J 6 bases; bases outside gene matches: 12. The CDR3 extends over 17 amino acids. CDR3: CASSFSLRASGANEQFF. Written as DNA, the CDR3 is TGTGCCAGCAGTTTTTCTCTCCGGGCTAGCGGGGCCAATGAGCAGTTCTTC.

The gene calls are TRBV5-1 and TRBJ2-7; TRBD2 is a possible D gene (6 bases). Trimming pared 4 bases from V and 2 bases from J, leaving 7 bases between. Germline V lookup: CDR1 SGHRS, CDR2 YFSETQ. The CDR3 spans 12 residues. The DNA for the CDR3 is TGCGCCAGCAGCACGGGGGCCTACGAGCAGTACTTC. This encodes CASSTGAYEQYF.

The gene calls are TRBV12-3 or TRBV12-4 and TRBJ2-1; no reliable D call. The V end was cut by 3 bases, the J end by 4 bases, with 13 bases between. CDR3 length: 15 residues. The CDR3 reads CASSFRQGPYNEQFF. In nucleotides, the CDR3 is TGTGCCAGCAGTTTTCGTCAAGGACCTTACAATGAGCAGTTCTTC.

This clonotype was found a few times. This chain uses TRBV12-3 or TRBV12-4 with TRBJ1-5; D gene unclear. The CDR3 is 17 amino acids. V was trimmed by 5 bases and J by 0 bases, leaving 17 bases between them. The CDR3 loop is CASSTRTFYSSNQPQHF. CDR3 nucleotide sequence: TGTGCCAGCAGTACCCGCACCTTTTATAGTAGCAATCAGCCCCAGCATTTT.

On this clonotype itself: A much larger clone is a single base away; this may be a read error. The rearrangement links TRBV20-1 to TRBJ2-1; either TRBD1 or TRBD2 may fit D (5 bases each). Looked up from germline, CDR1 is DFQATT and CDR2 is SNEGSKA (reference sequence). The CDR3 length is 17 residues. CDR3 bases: TGCTGTGCTAGAGATAGAAGAGGGCAGGGCTCCTACAATGAGCAGTTCTTC. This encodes CCARDRRGQGSYNEQFF.

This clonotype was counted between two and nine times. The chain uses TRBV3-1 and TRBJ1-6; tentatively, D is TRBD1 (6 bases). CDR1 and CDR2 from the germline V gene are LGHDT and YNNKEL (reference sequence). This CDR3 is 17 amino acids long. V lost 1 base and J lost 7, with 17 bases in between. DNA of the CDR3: TGTGCCAGCAGCCAAGGAGCACACAGGGAGAGGAATTCACCCCTCCACTTT. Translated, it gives CASSQGAHRERNSPLHF.

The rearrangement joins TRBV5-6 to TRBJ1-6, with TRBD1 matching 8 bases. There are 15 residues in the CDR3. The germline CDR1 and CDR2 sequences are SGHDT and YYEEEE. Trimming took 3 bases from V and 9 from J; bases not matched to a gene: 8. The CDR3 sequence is CASSYLRQGISPLHF. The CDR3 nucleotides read TGTGCCAGCAGCTACCTTAGACAGGGGATTTCACCCCTCCACTTT.

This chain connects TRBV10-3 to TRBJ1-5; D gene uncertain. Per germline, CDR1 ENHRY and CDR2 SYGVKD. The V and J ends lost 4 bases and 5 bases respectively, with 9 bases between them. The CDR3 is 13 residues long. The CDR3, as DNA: TGTGCCATCAGTGCGGAGGAGTATCAGCCCCAGCATTTT. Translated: CAISAEEYQPQHF.

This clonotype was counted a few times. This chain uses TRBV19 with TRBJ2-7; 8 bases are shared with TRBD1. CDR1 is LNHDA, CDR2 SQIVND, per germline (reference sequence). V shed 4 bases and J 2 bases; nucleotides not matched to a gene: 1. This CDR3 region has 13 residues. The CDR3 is CASSTTGAYEQYF. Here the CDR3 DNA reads TGTGCCAGTAGTACGACAGGGGCCTACGAGCAGTACTTC. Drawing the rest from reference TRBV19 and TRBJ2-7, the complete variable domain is DGGITQSPKYLFRKEGQNVTLSCEQNLNHDAMYWYRQDPGQGLRLIYYSQIVNDFQKGDIAEGYSVSREKKESFPLTVTSAQKNPTAFYLCASSTTGAYEQYFGPGTRLTVT.

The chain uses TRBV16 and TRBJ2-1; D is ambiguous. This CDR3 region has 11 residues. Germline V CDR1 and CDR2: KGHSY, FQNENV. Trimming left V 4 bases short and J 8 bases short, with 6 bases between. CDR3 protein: CASSPEYEQFF. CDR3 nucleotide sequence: TGTGCCAGCAGCCCGGAGTATGAGCAGTTCTTC.

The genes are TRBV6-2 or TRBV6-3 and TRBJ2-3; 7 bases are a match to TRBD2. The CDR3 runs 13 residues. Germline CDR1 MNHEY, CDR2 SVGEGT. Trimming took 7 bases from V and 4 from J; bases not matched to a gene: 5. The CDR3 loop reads CASTGRWPDTQYF. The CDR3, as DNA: TGTGCCAGCACCGGGAGGTGGCCAGATACGCAGTATTTT.